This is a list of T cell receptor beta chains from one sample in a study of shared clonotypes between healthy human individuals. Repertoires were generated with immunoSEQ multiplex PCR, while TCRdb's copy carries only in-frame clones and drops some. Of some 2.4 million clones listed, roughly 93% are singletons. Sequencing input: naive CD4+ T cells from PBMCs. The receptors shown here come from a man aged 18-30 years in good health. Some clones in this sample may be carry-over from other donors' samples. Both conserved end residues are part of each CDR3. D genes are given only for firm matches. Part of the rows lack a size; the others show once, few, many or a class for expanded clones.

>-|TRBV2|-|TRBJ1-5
TGTGCCAGCAGGGTGAGTCTCAATCAGCCCCAGCATTTT
CASRVSLNQPQHF
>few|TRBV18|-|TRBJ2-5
TGTGCCAGCTCACCTAGGGAGACCCAGTACTTC
CASSPRETQYF
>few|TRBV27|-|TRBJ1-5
TGTGCCAGCAGTTTTCTATATCAGCCCCAGCATTTT
CASSFLYQPQHF
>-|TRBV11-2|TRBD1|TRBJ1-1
TGTGCCAGCAGCCCTGGAGGGGGCCGCACTGAAGCTTTCTTT
CASSPGGGRTEAFF
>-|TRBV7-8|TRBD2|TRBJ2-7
TGTGCCAGCAGCTCAGGGGGACTAGCGGGAGCTACCTACGAGCAGTACTTC
CASSSGGLAGATYEQYF
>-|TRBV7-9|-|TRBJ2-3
TGTGCCAGCAGCCCAACGGATACGCAGTATTTT
CASSPTDTQYF
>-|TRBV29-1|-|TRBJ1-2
TGCAGCGCTTTGACAGGAACCAACTATGGCTACACCTTC
CSALTGTNYGYTF
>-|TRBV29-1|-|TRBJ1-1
TGCAGCGTTGAAACGCTAGGGCAACACACTGAAGCTTTCTTT
CSVETLGQHTEAFF
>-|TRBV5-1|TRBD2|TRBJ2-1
TGCGCCAGCAGCTTGGTCCCTAGCGGGCCCAATGAGCAGTTCTTC
CASSLVPSGPNEQFF
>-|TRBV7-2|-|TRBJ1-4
TGTGCCAGCAGCTTAAGGTGGGACAATGAAAAACTGTTTTTT
CASSLRWDNEKLFF
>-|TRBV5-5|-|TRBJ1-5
TGTGCCAGCAGCCCTCTCGGGACATACGGGCAGCCCCAGCATTTT
CASSPLGTYGQPQHF
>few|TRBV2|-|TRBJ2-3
TGTGCCAGCAGTGAAGGGGGAGATACGCAGTATTTT
CASSEGGDTQYF
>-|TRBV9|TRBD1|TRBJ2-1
TGTGCCAGCAGCGCCGGACAGGTTGTTTACAATGAGCAGTTCTTC
CASSAGQVVYNEQFF
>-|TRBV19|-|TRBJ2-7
TGTGCCAGTACCTTGACGGAAGGAGCCTACGAGCAGTACTTC
CASTLTEGAYEQYF
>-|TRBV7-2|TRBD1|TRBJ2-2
TGTGCCAGCAGCTCCGGGACAGGATGGACCGGGGAGCTGTTTTTT
CASSSGTGWTGELFF
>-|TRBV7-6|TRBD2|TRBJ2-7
TGTGCCAGCAGCTTAGGGGCGGGAGGGCCCTACGAGCAGTACTTC
CASSLGAGGPYEQYF
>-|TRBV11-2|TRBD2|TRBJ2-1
TGTGCCAGCAGCTTAGTAGGGACTAGTCTGGGGCGCTACAATGAGCAGTTCTTC
CASSLVGTSLGRYNEQFF
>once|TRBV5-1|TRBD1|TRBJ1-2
TGCGCCAGCAGCTTGGCCGCAGGGGGTATCTATGGCTACACCTTC
CASSLAAGGIYGYTF
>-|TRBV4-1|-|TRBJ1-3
TGCGCCAGCAGCCAACCAACGACAAGCTCTGGAAACACCATATATTTT
CASSQPTTSSGNTIYF
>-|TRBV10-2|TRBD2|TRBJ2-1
TGCGCCAGCAGTGATAGCGGGGGAAATGAGCAGTTCTTC
CASSDSGGNEQFF
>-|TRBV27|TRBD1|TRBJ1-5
TGTGCCAGCAGCTTTACAGGGGACCAGCCCCAGCATTTT
CASSFTGDQPQHF
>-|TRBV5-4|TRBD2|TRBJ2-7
TGTGCCAGCAGCTTGGGTAGCGGGAGTTTTAACGAGCAGTACTTC
CASSLGSGSFNEQYF
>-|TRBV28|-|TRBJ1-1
TGTGCCAGCAGTCGCCCCGGGGGGAGGGCTTTCTTT
CASSRPGGRAFF